The rows below give T cell receptor beta chains drawn from one sample of a study of T cells in Graves' hyperthyroidism and ophthalmopathy. TCRdb reprocessed the multiplex PCR reads with MiXCR, giving one entry per CDR3 protein. The sample carries 500,000 to 600,000 distinct CDR3 sequences, 40% to 55% recorded once. The source material was peripheral blood or thyroid tissue (not recorded which). Receptors originate from an adult woman with Graves' disease, either hyperthyroidism or ophthalmopathy (not recorded which). Each CDR3 is given with its conserved first and last residue. The D gene is left open where the match is weak. Rows give clone size only sometimes, using once, few, many, or a class for an expanded clone.

DNA,CDR3,D,V,J,size
TGCAGCGTTTTTCGAGAGACTAATTCACCCCTCCACTTT,CSVFRETNSPLHF,-,TRBV29-1,TRBJ1-6,-
TGTGCCAGCAGTGATCTTGGCTACGAGCAGTACTTC,CASSDLGYEQYF,-,TRBV2,TRBJ2-7,many
TGTGCCAGCAGCGTAGAGGCGACAGCTAACTATGGCTACACCTTC,CASSVEATANYGYTF,-,TRBV9,TRBJ1-2,once
TGCAGTGCTATGGCAGGGAACGGCTACACCTTC,CSAMAGNGYTF,-,TRBV20-1,TRBJ1-2,-
TGTGCCACCATGGACGCCGGTCAGCCCGAGCATTTT,CATMDAGQPEHF,-,TRBV10-3,TRBJ1-5,-
TGTGCCAGCAGCAGAGGACAGGCGGACGAGCAGTACTTC,CASSRGQADEQYF,TRBD1,TRBV5-8,TRBJ2-7,-
TGTGCCAGCAGTCCCAATGCGGGCCTCTATGGCTACACCTTC,CASSPNAGLYGYTF,-,TRBV7-9,TRBJ1-2,-
TGTGCCAGTACCTCCTACGGGGGTAGTCCCCAGCATTTT,CASTSYGGSPQHF,-,TRBV19,TRBJ1-5,-
TGTGCCAGCAGCGTAGAGGCGGGAGGGCCGGAGGAGACCCAGTACTTC,CASSVEAGGPEETQYF,TRBD2,TRBV9,TRBJ2-5,-
TGTGCCAGCATGTCTTGGACCCAAGAGACCCAGTACTTC,CASMSWTQETQYF,-,TRBV19,TRBJ2-5,-
TGCAGTGCTGTGGATGGGACAGATACGCAGTATTTT,CSAVDGTDTQYF,-,TRBV20-1,TRBJ2-3,-
TGTGCCAGTAGTCGGTTGAGCTCCTACGAGCAGTACTTC,CASSRLSSYEQYF,-,TRBV19,TRBJ2-7,many
TGTGCCAGCAGCTTAGAGGGACCTGAAAAACTGTTTTTT,CASSLEGPEKLFF,-,TRBV7-9,TRBJ1-4,few
TGCAGTGCTAGATTCCCGGGGCGACGGGGGCACTCCTACGAGCAGTACTTC,CSARFPGRRGHSYEQYF,-,TRBV20-1,TRBJ2-7,-
TGTGCCATCAGTGACCTGACAGGGCGGAATTCACCCCTCCACTTT,CAISDLTGRNSPLHF,TRBD1,TRBV10-3,TRBJ1-6,-
TGTGCCAGCAGCCCCGGACAGGGCCGGGAGCAGTACTTC,CASSPGQGREQYF,TRBD1,TRBV7-2,TRBJ2-7,many
TGTGCCAGCAGCCCGCGGGACAGCCCCACCGGGGAGCAGTTCTTC,CASSPRDSPTGEQFF,-,TRBV11-3,TRBJ2-1,-